These 20 T cell receptor beta chains share one sample of origin, sequenced in a study of T cell repertoires in cytomegalovirus infection. MiXCR, applied by TCRdb to the reads, yields one record per CDR3 protein. The sample has about 180,000 distinct CDR3 sequences, about 17% seen once. The sample taken for sequencing was CD8+ T cells from PBMCs. Receptors originate from a human donor in good health (CMV status not recorded). Some clones in this sample may be carry-over from other donors' samples.

V usage is TRBV28 and J usage is TRBJ2-4; 8 bases fit TRBD1. The length of the CDR3 is 15 residues. The germline gives CDR1 MDHEN, CDR2 SYDVKM. The junction had 9 bases not matched to a gene; V was cut back by 3 bases and J by 8 bases. CDR3 in DNA: TGTGCCAGCAGTTTTGGTCAGACAGGGGAGGACATTCAGTACTTC. Protein: CASSFGQTGEDIQYF. Using reference TRBV28 and TRBJ2-4 for the parts outside the CDR3, the full variable domain is DVKVTQSSRYLVKRTGEKVFLECVQDMDHENMFWYRQDPGLGLRLIYFSYDVKMKEKGDIPEGYSVSREKKERFSLILESASTNQTSMYLCASSFGQTGEDIQYFGAGTRLSVL.

The J gene is TRBJ2-3, the V gene TRBV29-1, with D possibly TRBD1 on 5 matching bases. CDR3 length equals 14 residues. Trimming removed 4 bases at V and 3 bases at J, with 14 bases between. Germline V lookup: CDR1 SQVTM, CDR2 ANQGSEA. The CDR3 DNA reads TGCAGCGTTGGACCAGGGCGAGGAACAGATACGCAGTATTTT. Translating gives CSVGPGRGTDTQYF.

This clonotype was counted only a few times. This chain joins TRBV29-1 and TRBJ2-5; 7 bases fit TRBD2. The V gene end was trimmed by 7 bases and the J gene end by 4 bases; junction bases not matched to a gene: 15. This CDR3 comprises 15 residues. Germline lookup yields CDR1 SQVTM and CDR2 ANQGSEA. The CDR3 loop reads CSAPDRDSGGETQYF. DNA for the CDR3: TGCAGCGCCCCGGATAGGGACTCGGGAGGAGAGACCCAGTACTTC.

The chain combines TRBV6-2 or TRBV6-3 with TRBJ2-1; D not resolved. The V and J ends lost 6 bases and 6 bases respectively, with 6 bases between them. The CDR3 extends over 11 amino acids. The germline gives CDR1 MNHEY, CDR2 SVGEGT. The CDR3 region is CASRRSNEQFF. The CDR3 coding sequence is TGTGCCAGCAGAAGGTCCAATGAGCAGTTCTTC.

The rearrangement joins TRBV29-1 to TRBJ2-7, with 9 nucleotides matching TRBD1. CDR1 is SQVTM and CDR2 is ANQGSEA in the germline V gene. CDR3 length: 13 residues. The J segment lost 4 bases and the V segment lost 6 bases, leaving 7 bases of the junction unmatched. The chain's CDR3 is CSVETGTGYEQYF. The CDR3 coding sequence is TGCAGCGTAGAGACCGGGACAGGGTACGAGCAGTACTTC.

This clonotype was counted at least ten times. The chain couples TRBV7-6 to TRBJ2-1, with TRBD1 identical over 7 bases. This CDR3 is 14 amino acids long. With 2 bases clipped from V and 3 bases from J, the junction kept 1 base outside the gene matches. The germline V gene encodes CDR1 SGHVS and CDR2 FNYEAQ. CDR3 loop: CASSLTGVYNEQFF. The CDR3 DNA is TGTGCCAGCAGCTTAACAGGGGTCTACAATGAGCAGTTCTTC.

The table lists this clonotype with a few counts. The chain couples TRBV5-1 to TRBJ2-1; D remains unclear. With 1 base removed from V and 6 bases from J, the gap between germline ends came to 8 bases. From germline, CDR1 is SGHRS and CDR2 YFSETQ. This CDR3 region has 13 residues. The CDR3 region is CASSLLRSNEQFF. In DNA, the CDR3 is TGCGCCAGCAGCTTGTTACGGAGCAATGAGCAGTTCTTC. Based on the CDR3 plus reference TRBV5-1 and TRBJ2-1, the full variable domain is KAGVTQTPRYLIKTRGQQVTLSCSPISGHRSVSWYQQTPGQGLQFLFEYFSETQRNKGNFPGRFSGRQFSNSRSEMNVSTLELGDSALYLCASSLLRSNEQFFGPGTRLTVL.

The chain uses TRBV6-2 or TRBV6-3 and TRBJ2-1, with D perhaps matching TRBD1 (6 bases). The V and J ends lost 5 bases and 5 bases respectively, with 13 bases between them. The CDR3 has 14 amino acids. Germline V gene lookup returns CDR1 MNHEY and CDR2 SVGEGT. For the CDR3, the DNA is TGTGCCAGCAGTCCGGGACAAATGCACAATGAGCAGTTCTTC. This translates into CASSPGQMHNEQFF.

The CDR3 protein is CASSYSTGLYNEQFF. The CDR3 coding sequence is TGTGCCAGCAGTTACTCTACGGGCCTCTACAATGAGCAGTTCTTC. The rearrangement uses TRBV6-2 or TRBV6-3 and TRBJ2-1; D unclear. CDR1 is MNHEY, CDR2 SVGEGT, per germline. This CDR3 is built from 15 residues. The germline V and J ends were trimmed by 0 bases and 3 bases, with 9 bases remaining between them.

CDR3 sequence: CSVDNLGEGEREQYF. In DNA, the CDR3 is TGCAGCGTTGACAATCTCGGAGAGGGGGAACGCGAGCAGTACTTC. V and J are TRBV29-1 and TRBJ2-7; TRBD1 might be the D (6 bases). Germline V gene data show CDR1 as SQVTM and CDR2 as ANQGSEA. The CDR3 consists of 15 residues. V was clipped by 3 bases and J by 6 bases, with 21 bases between them.

This clonotype turned up a few times. This chain joins TRBV29-1 and TRBJ2-7; no clear D. The germline V and J ends were trimmed by 0 bases and 1 base, with 10 bases remaining between them. Germline assignment: CDR1 SQVTM and CDR2 ANQGSEA. The CDR3 is made up of 14 amino acids. The CDR3 region is CSVEDRRASYEQYF. CDR3 in DNA: TGCAGCGTTGAAGATCGTCGGGCGTCCTACGAGCAGTACTTC.

In this sample, this clonotype turned up a few times. This rearrangement joins TRBV28 to TRBJ2-7; TRBD1 or TRBD2 may be the D gene (5 bases each). The germline gives CDR1 MDHEN, CDR2 SYDVKM. V lost 2 bases and J 1 base, leaving 12 bases between the germline ends. The CDR3 spans 15 residues. The CDR3: CASSLIGEGSYEQYF. The CDR3 DNA sequence: TGTGCCAGCAGTTTAATCGGCGAGGGGTCCTACGAGCAGTACTTC. Using reference TRBV28 and TRBJ2-7 for the parts outside the CDR3, the full variable domain is DVKVTQSSRYLVKRTGEKVFLECVQDMDHENMFWYRQDPGLGLRLIYFSYDVKMKEKGDIPEGYSVSREKKERFSLILESASTNQTSMYLCASSLIGEGSYEQYFGPGTRLTVT.

This clonotype occurred a few times. The DNA for the CDR3 is TGTGCCAGCAGTTACGGTCCGGAGAGCTCTGGAAACACCATATATTTT. Its protein is CASSYGPESSGNTIYF. The V and J genes are TRBV6-8 and TRBJ1-3; D gene ambiguous. Germline CDR1 reads MNHGY; CDR2 reads SAAAGT. Trimming took 2 bases from V and 0 from J, leaving 11 bases between them. The CDR3 contains 16 residues.

The J gene is TRBJ1-1, the V gene TRBV6-2 or TRBV6-3; TRBD1 is a possible D gene (5 bases). Trimming took off 7 bases at V and 2 bases at J, with 11 bases between the two ends. The CDR3 has 13 amino acids. Germline V gene sequence: CDR1 MNHEY, CDR2 SVGEGT. Here the CDR3 reads CASMRQLNTEAFF. The DNA of the CDR3 is TGTGCCAGCATGAGACAGTTAAACACTGAAGCTTTCTTT.

The chain carries TRBV7-9 and TRBJ2-7, with D unclear. Trimming cost V 6 bases and J 4 bases, with 10 bases left between them. The germline CDR1 and CDR2 sequences are SEHNR and FQNEAQ (reference sequence). CDR3 length equals 12 residues. The DNA for the CDR3 is TGTGCCAGCAGTTTCCCCCGGTACGAGCAGTACTTC. Its protein product is CASSFPRYEQYF.

This clonotype was observed a handful of times. This CDR3 is CASSQDGPNGYTF. CDR3 DNA sequence: TGTGCCAGCAGCCAAGACGGTCCGAATGGCTACACCTTC. V usage is TRBV4-2 and J usage is TRBJ1-2; D remains unclear. Trimming pared 0 bases from V and 6 bases from J, leaving 8 bases between. The V gene's germline CDR1 is LGHNA and CDR2 YNFKEQ. This CDR3 has 13 amino acids.

The rearrangement uses TRBV6-2 or TRBV6-3 and TRBJ1-2, with D tentatively TRBD1 (6 bases). CDR1 is MNHEY and CDR2 is SVGEGT in the germline V gene. V was cut by 2 bases and J by 8 bases, with 21 bases left in between. CDR3 size: 16 residues. The CDR3 protein is CASSYRSGGPMDGYTF. CDR3 in DNA: TGTGCCAGCAGTTACCGATCTGGGGGCCCGATGGACGGCTACACCTTC.

The CDR3: CASLLRPDTQYF. CDR3 bases: TGTGCCAGCCTCCTTCGCCCAGATACGCAGTATTTT. The chain has TRBV6-6 and TRBJ2-3; D is ambiguous. CDR1 is MNHNY and CDR2 is SVGAGI in the germline V gene (reference sequence). The CDR3 runs to 12 residues. V was pared by 8 bases and J by 4 bases, with 10 bases between.

This clonotype was recorded at least ten times. This chain links TRBV9 with TRBJ1-1; D possibly corresponds to TRBD1 (5 bases). Germline V gene lookup returns CDR1 SGDLS and CDR2 YYNGEE. V lost 0 bases, J lost 3 bases, and 6 bases lay in between. This CDR3 has 13 residues. The CDR3 bases are TGTGCCAGCAGCGTAGGAGGGGACACTGAAGCTTTCTTT. Translating it yields CASSVGGDTEAFF.

This clonotype was detected a few times. The chain has TRBV6-6 and TRBJ1-1; D remains ambiguous. CDR1 is MNHNY, CDR2 SVGAGI, per germline (reference sequence). The CDR3 is 16 residues long. Deletions cut 6 bases from V and 1 base from J, with 18 bases between. CDR3 nucleotide sequence: TGTGCCAGCAGGCCCCGGGTCGGCTTACCGAACACTGAAGCTTTCTTT. Encoded protein: CASRPRVGLPNTEAFF.